The T cell receptor (beta chain) described here comes from a study of early T cells in non-severe SARS-CoV-2 infection. A single record per CDR3 protein comes from TCRdb applying MiXCR to the 5' RACE reads. This sample has roughly 90,000 distinct CDR3 sequences, with over 12% found just once. Study-wide results and caveats: A preference for anti-spike CD8 responses marked VDJdb matching, which missed private and CD4 specificities.

V was trimmed by 4 bases and J by 1 base, leaving 9 bases between them. There are 14 residues in the CDR3. Germline-derived CDR1 and CDR2 are LGHDT and YNNKEL (reference sequence). A few counts support this clonotype. Its cognate antigen is unknown. Sequencing was carried out using whole blood. The J gene is TRBJ2-3, the V gene TRBV3-1; no clear D gene. The receptor was derived from an adult who was a healthcare worker with PCR-confirmed SARS-CoV-2 infection or an uninfected control (not recorded which). In DNA, the CDR3 is TGTGCCAGCAGCCTGTCCCAGCGCACAGATACGCAGTATTTT. This encodes CASSLSQRTDTQYF.